Listed here is a single T cell receptor beta chain. What it binds is not known. The junction differs from germline at one of its ends, possibly a read error. In terms of origin and age, donors were healthy Caucasian individuals from Russia aged about 6 to 90. Through a sample-barcoded 5' primer and a J-beta primer mix, a second PCR was run for 7 to 11 cycles. Carrying 12 random nucleotides, a template-switch adaptor labeled each individual cDNA molecule. From the 5' RACE reads, TCRdb called clonotypes with MiXCR, one entry per CDR3 protein. The data show around 400,000 distinct CDR3 sequences, with over 45% seen just once and around 53% held by the top ten. This specimen comes from a study of blood T cells in healthy people across ages. CDR3 length equals 12 residues. Germline CDR1 is DFQATT and CDR2 is SNEGSKA (reference sequence). Study results and caveats: Diversity figures derived from one million T cells were judged to underestimate the true value.

This chain links TRBV20-1 with TRBJ2-5, with a possible D match to TRBD2 (5 bases). The last part of the DNA fits TRBJ2-7 better; the J call may be wrong. The origin of this receptor is a man aged 55-75 years in good health. The specimen sequenced was blood. CDR3 loop: CSTRNPPVEQYF. The CDR3 region has the DNA TGCAGTACTAGAAACCCTCCCGTCGAGCAGTACTTC.